Included here is one TCR beta chain sequence, with context. As yet, its antigen is unknown. This entry belongs to a study of cytomegalovirus exposure and HLA in healthy donors. Primers: 60 Vbeta forward and 13 Jbeta reverse. The table came from immunoSEQ multiplex PCR; TCRdb's copy has only in-frame clones and leaves some out. Its table lists around 140,000 clones. CDR1 and CDR2 (germline): SGHRS, YFSETQ. The CDR3 length is 17 residues. J was trimmed by 6 bases and V by 3 bases; bases with no gene match: 11. Unrecorded immune exposure was likely among donors, who were nominally healthy when sampled. Findings and limits, study-wide: There were some public TCRs occurring in many donors, but most TCR sequences were rare. On later analysis, the bulk of CMV-associated TCR beta chains appeared to be HLA-restricted.

Sequences were obtained from PBMCs. This sequence originates from a woman between 18 and 30 years old in good health and CMV-seronegative. The rearrangement uses TRBV5-1 and TRBJ2-1, with TRBD2 identical over 11 bases. CDR3 coding DNA: TGCGCCAGCAGCTCTACGAGAGTTACTAGCGGGGGCAATGAGCAGTTCTTC. It yields the protein CASSSTRVTSGGNEQFF.